Presented here are 21 T cell receptor beta chains from one specimen sequenced in a study of blood T cells in healthy people across ages. A second PCR of about 6 to 12 cycles used a sample-barcoded 5' primer and a J-beta primer mix. TCRdb re-derived calls from the 5' RACE reads in MiXCR, one entry per CDR3 protein. The sample has hundreds of thousands of distinct CDR3 sequences; 56% are singletons. The sequenced sample was blood. These receptors were taken from a man aged 35-49 years in good health.

The CDR3 region has the DNA TGTGCCAGCAGCGTAGGACTAGCGGGAGTGGGGATAACGGATACGCAGTATTTT. Amino acid sequence: CASSVGLAGVGITDTQYF. The chain joins TRBV9 to TRBJ2-3; 12 nucleotides align to TRBD2. Germline V gene sequence: CDR1 SGDLS, CDR2 YYNGEE. CDR3 size: 18 residues. V lost 0 bases and J lost 6; bases outside the gene matches: 11.

This chain links TRBV12-3 or TRBV12-4 with TRBJ2-7, with D tentatively TRBD1 (7 bases). The CDR3 is 14 residues long. V gave up 3 bases and J gave up 3 bases, with 12 bases separating them. CDR3 region: CASSFAQGGYEQYF. In nucleotides, the CDR3 is TGTGCCAGCAGTTTCGCCCAGGGGGGCTACGAGCAGTACTTC.

V and J are TRBV6-5 and TRBJ1-1; 9 bases align to TRBD1. Trimming removed 2 bases from V and 12 bases from J; junction bases left unmatched: 13. Germline CDR1 reads MNHEY; CDR2 reads SVGAGI. The CDR3 has 15 amino acids. The CDR3 region has the DNA TGTGCCAGCAGTTACGCCTCACAGGGGGCGGGCGAAACTTTCTTT. Translated, it gives CASSYASQGAGETFF.

To note about this clonotype: One base away lies a much larger clone, so this may be a sequencing read error. V usage is TRBV7-2 and J usage is TRBJ2-5, with 10 positions matching TRBD2. The trim removed 5 bases at V and 11 bases at J, leaving 17 bases unmatched. In germline, CDR1 is SGHTA, CDR2 FQGNSA. The CDR3 is 16 amino acids. CDR3 bases: TGTGCCAGCAGCAGGCCCGGGACTAGCGTAGGGAATGAGCAGTACTTC. It is translated as CASSRPGTSVGNEQYF.

This sequence joins TRBV7-2 and TRBJ2-1, with 10 bases fitting TRBD2. J was trimmed by 9 bases and V by 3 bases; bases with no gene match: 11. Germline values: CDR1 SGHTA, CDR2 FQGNSA. This CDR3 contains 16 residues. DNA for the CDR3: TGTGCCAGCAGCTTCTATAAAGCGGGGGGGCGTGGTGAGCAGTTCTTC. Translating gives CASSFYKAGGRGEQFF.

The sample holds a few counts of this clonotype. V and J are TRBV7-8 and TRBJ2-7, with a tentative D call TRBD1 (7 bases). The CDR3 length is 15 residues. The germline V gene has CDR1 SGHVS and CDR2 FQNEAQ. With 1 base removed from V and 2 bases from J, the gap between germline ends came to 12 bases. CDR3 sequence reads: CASSLVVRGAYEQYF. For the CDR3, the DNA is TGTGCCAGCAGCTTAGTGGTCAGGGGGGCCTACGAGCAGTACTTC.

For this clonotype: A much larger clone lies one base from this, so it may be a read error. The J gene is TRBJ2-3, the V gene TRBV15, with D maybe TRBD2 (5 bases). The CDR3 spans 19 residues. CDR1 is LNHNV and CDR2 is YYDKDF in the germline V gene (reference sequence). Here the CDR3 reads CTTSRDSSVRDSSTDTQYF. CDR3 bases: TGTACCACCAGCAGAGATTCATCCGTGAGGGATTCTAGCACAGATACGCAGTATTTT.

This chain uses TRBV6-2 or TRBV6-3 with TRBJ2-4, with 9 bases fitting TRBD2. The J call is doubtful: the DNA matches TRBJ2-7 better. CDR1 and CDR2 from the germline V gene are MNHEY and SVGEGT. The CDR3 runs 15 residues. This CDR3 is CASSPISGSIDEQYF. CDR3 nucleotides: TGTGCCAGCAGTCCTATTAGCGGGAGTATCGACGAGCAGTACTTC.

This clonotype was seen just once. The gene calls are TRBV28 and TRBJ2-1; TRBD2 matches at 10 bases. The CDR3 loop spans 17 amino acids. CDR1 MDHEN and CDR2 SYDVKM come from the germline V gene. Germline trimming cut 6 bases from V and 6 bases from J; bases unmatched to any gene: 14. In DNA form, the CDR3 reads TGTGCCAGCAGCTATATAAGAGCCGGGACTAGCGCCAATGAGCAGTTCTTC. It codes for CASSYIRAGTSANEQFF.

This clonotype showed up many times. The rearrangement uses TRBV7-2 and TRBJ2-6; D unresolved. This CDR3 is built from 17 residues. In germline, CDR1 is SGHTA, CDR2 FQGNSA. Trimming removed 3 bases at V and 0 bases at J, with 12 bases between. The chain's CDR3 is CASSLDPFNSGANVLTF. In DNA form, the CDR3 reads TGTGCCAGCAGCTTGGACCCGTTCAACTCTGGGGCCAACGTCCTGACTTTC.

There are a few counts of this clonotype. The CDR3 DNA sequence: TGCGCCAGCAGCTTTAATCGGGACAGGGTAGGGGACACTGAAGCTTTCTTT. Translating it yields CASSFNRDRVGDTEAFF. V and J are TRBV5-1 and TRBJ1-1; 9 nucleotides align to TRBD1. Germline trimming cut 2 bases from V and 3 bases from J; bases unmatched to any gene: 11. The CDR3 is 17 amino acids. Germline V lookup: CDR1 SGHRS, CDR2 YFSETQ.

The sample holds a few counts of this clonotype. This chain connects TRBV29-1 to TRBJ2-4; 7 positions agree with TRBD2. J gave up 7 bases and V 4 bases, and 10 bases lay outside the gene matches. The germline CDR1 and CDR2 sequences are SQVTM and ANQGSEA. This CDR3 is 14 amino acids long. CDR3 sequence reads: CSVVSGKNRNIQYF. The CDR3 DNA sequence: TGCAGCGTTGTGAGCGGGAAGAACCGGAACATTCAGTACTTC.

The V call is TRBV3-1, the J call TRBJ1-1, with D perhaps matching TRBD1 (5 bases). Germline V lookup: CDR1 LGHDT, CDR2 YNNKEL (reference sequence). Trimming took 3 bases from V and 10 from J, leaving 18 bases between them. This CDR3 has 14 residues. The chain's CDR3 is CASSQITNQRGAFF. The CDR3 DNA sequence: TGTGCCAGCAGCCAGATTACGAATCAAAGGGGAGCTTTCTTT.

The rearrangement joins TRBV21-1 to TRBJ2-4; TRBD2 is taken as the D call from the table, unchecked against the DNA. The DNA end is more similar to TRBJ2-5, so the J call may be wrong. TRBV21-1 is classified as a pseudogene. The CDR3 length is 14 residues. The CDR3: CASSLNLRQETQYF. CDR3 bases: TGTGCCAGCAGCCTGAACCTCCGACAAGAGACCCAGTACTTC.

The gene calls are TRBV11-2 and TRBJ2-3; no firm D call. CDR1 SGHAT and CDR2 FQNNGV come from the germline V gene. This CDR3 has 15 residues. The germline V and J ends were trimmed by 1 base and 5 bases, with 13 bases remaining between them. The CDR3 protein is CASSLVIGSRDTQYF. CDR3 in DNA: TGTGCCAGCAGCTTAGTTATTGGATCGCGAGATACGCAGTATTTT.

The chain employs TRBV10-2 and TRBJ2-3, with D possibly being TRBD1 or TRBD2 (6 bases each). The germline V gene encodes CDR1 WSHSY and CDR2 SAAADI. This CDR3 is built from 14 residues. With 6 bases removed from V and 5 bases from J, the gap between germline ends came to 15 bases. As DNA, the CDR3 is TGCGCCAGCAGATTGGGGGGCACACAAGATACGCAGTATTTT. This gives the protein CASRLGGTQDTQYF.

J is TRBJ1-1 and V is TRBV3-1; perhaps TRBD1 as D (6 bases). CDR3 length: 15 residues. Germline values: CDR1 LGHDT, CDR2 YNNKEL (reference sequence). Trimming pared 5 bases from V and 1 base from J, leaving 14 bases between. The CDR3 nucleotides read TGTGCCAGCAGCAAGGGGGGGTCGGGGAACACTGAAGCTTTCTTT. Amino acid sequence: CASSKGGSGNTEAFF.

J is TRBJ2-3 and V is TRBV6-5; D is possibly TRBD2 (5 bases). Per the germline V gene, CDR1 is MNHEY and CDR2 is SVGAGI. V gave up 8 bases and J gave up 3 bases, with 12 bases separating them. CDR3 length: 13 amino acids. This CDR3 reads CASRGASTDTQYF. DNA for the CDR3: TGTGCCAGCCGGGGAGCCTCGACAGATACGCAGTATTTT.

The table lists this clonotype with a few counts. This chain uses TRBV6-2 or TRBV6-3 with TRBJ1-2; D is undetermined. The ends were cut back, 0 bases at V and 8 bases at J, with 7 bases in the middle. Germline V gene sequence: CDR1 MNHEY, CDR2 SVGEGT. The CDR3 contains 12 residues. CDR3 nucleotides: TGTGCCAGCAGTTACTCACGGGAAGGCTACACCTTC. It encodes CASSYSREGYTF.

This clonotype appeared once. The chain carries TRBV25-1 and TRBJ1-6; D is ambiguous. Deletions cut 2 bases from V and 4 bases from J, with 6 bases between. CDR1 and CDR2 (germline): MGHDK, SYGVNS. CDR3 length: 14 residues. In DNA form, the CDR3 reads TGTGCCAGCAGTGAACGCAGTTATAATTCACCCCTCCACTTT. Amino acids: CASSERSYNSPLHF.

This clonotype was detected only a few times. This rearrangement joins TRBV28 to TRBJ2-7, with D perhaps TRBD1 (5 bases). Germline V CDR1 and CDR2: MDHEN, SYDVKM. CDR3 size: 15 residues. Trimming pared 4 bases from V and 6 bases from J, leaving 19 bases between. The CDR3 DNA follows: TGTGCCAGCAGTTCTCCAGGGTTTATGTGGGGCGAGCAGTACTTC. It codes for CASSSPGFMWGEQYF.